What follows are 26 T cell receptor beta chains derived from one specimen sequenced in a study of monozygotic twins with inflammatory bowel disease (dated by TCRdb to the late 2010s). To prepare the library, 5' RACE was applied. TCRdb names Illumina HiSeq 2500 as the instrument used. TCRdb reprocessed the public reads and reports one entry per CDR3 protein sequence, without DNA. This sample's clone table shows approximately 330,000 distinct CDR3 sequences. Around 2% of the sample lies in the top ten. The sequenced sample was blood. The receptors were sampled from a human donor with ulcerative colitis or Crohn's disease, or a healthy co-twin of an affected twin (not recorded which).

V gene TRBV5-4 combines with J gene TRBJ1-1. The germline V gene encodes CDR1 SGHNT and CDR2 YYREEE (reference sequence). CDR3 length equals 14 residues. The CDR3 is CASSLVGPNTEAFF. Together with reference TRBV5-4 and TRBJ1-1, the CDR3 gives the full variable domain: ETGVTQSPTHLIKTRGQQVTLRCSSQSGHNTVSWYQQALGQGPQFIFQYYREEENGRGNFPPRFSGLQFPNYSSELNVNALELDDSALYLCASSLVGPNTEAFFGQGTRLTVV.

V gene TRBV5-1 combines with J gene TRBJ2-1. The CDR3 runs to 15 residues. Germline assignment: CDR1 SGHRS and CDR2 YFSETQ. The CDR3 protein is CASSLTETPYNEQFF.

This chain connects TRBV7-3 to TRBJ2-1; TCRdb designates TRBD1, a call that cannot be tested without DNA. The CDR3 length is 18 residues. In germline, CDR1 is SGHTA, CDR2 FQGTGA. This chain's CDR3 is CASHRGPRRGGKDNEQFF.

This chain connects TRBV5-1 to TRBJ2-5; the D gene TCRdb calls, TRBD2, cannot be checked with no DNA. The CDR3 consists of 14 residues. The germline V gene has CDR1 SGHRS and CDR2 YFSETQ. CDR3 in amino acids: CASSFLAGQETQYF.

The chain links TRBV20-1 to TRBJ2-7; the D gene TCRdb calls, TRBD1, cannot be checked with no DNA. Germline CDR1 reads DFQATT; CDR2 reads SNEGSKA (reference sequence). This CDR3 has 13 amino acids. CDR3 protein: CSALGPDSSEQYF.

The CDR3 spells CASSGNPRGGQETQYF. The rearrangement uses TRBV9 and TRBJ2-5; TCRdb's D gene call, TRBD2, goes unchecked for lack of DNA. Germline V gene lookup returns CDR1 SGDLS and CDR2 YYNGEE. This CDR3 region has 16 residues.

The chain has TRBV5-5 and TRBJ1-1. CDR1 SGHKS and CDR2 YYEKEE come from the germline V gene (reference sequence). The CDR3 is made up of 13 amino acids. The CDR3 protein is CASSLLGEAEAFF.

The V call is TRBV29-1, the J call TRBJ2-3; no DNA is available, so the TRBD1 call from TCRdb remains unchecked. This CDR3 spans 14 amino acids. Germline V gene sequence: CDR1 SQVTM, CDR2 ANQGSEA. CDR3 region: CSAGDRASSDTQYF.

V usage is TRBV7-8 and J usage is TRBJ2-2; absent DNA, TCRdb's TRBD1 call cannot be checked. Germline V gives CDR1 SGHVS, CDR2 FQNEAQ. The CDR3 spans 16 residues. This CDR3 reads CASSLVQGGPTGELFF.

The chain couples TRBV20-1 to TRBJ2-7; with no DNA, the TCRdb D assignment of TRBD2 cannot be verified. Germline CDR1 DFQATT, CDR2 SNEGSKA (reference sequence). This CDR3 has 15 amino acids. The CDR3: CSAPPGREGPNEQYF.

The rearrangement uses TRBV28 and TRBJ2-7; TCRdb picks TRBD2, but there is no DNA to check that call. From germline, CDR1 is MDHEN and CDR2 SYDVKM. The CDR3 extends over 15 amino acids. The chain's CDR3 is CASSPPSTRPGEQYF.

This chain links TRBV5-1 with TRBJ2-7; the TCRdb call, TRBD2, lacks DNA for checking. The CDR3 is made up of 17 amino acids. Per germline, CDR1 SGHRS and CDR2 YFSETQ. CDR3 loop: CASSLGIGRAGSYEQYF.

The chain couples TRBV29-1 to TRBJ2-7. Looked up from germline, CDR1 is SQVTM and CDR2 is ANQGSEA. This CDR3 is built from 13 residues. This chain's CDR3 is CSAAGSSSDEQYF.

This rearrangement joins TRBV28 to TRBJ2-2; checking the TCRdb D call of TRBD1 is not possible without DNA. CDR3 length: 16 residues. Per the germline V gene, CDR1 is MDHEN and CDR2 is SYDVKM. CDR3 region: CASSFKGRGRTGELFF.

The rearrangement links TRBV7-9 to TRBJ2-6; the D call from TCRdb, TRBD1, cannot be confirmed without DNA. Germline assignment: CDR1 SEHNR and CDR2 FQNEAQ (reference sequence). This CDR3 is 17 amino acids long. This chain's CDR3 is CASRAAGGETGANVLTF.

This chain uses TRBV18 with TRBJ1-5; the D gene TCRdb calls, TRBD1, cannot be checked with no DNA. The CDR3 has 15 amino acids. Germline V gene data show CDR1 as KGHSH and CDR2 as LQKENI. The CDR3 sequence is CASSPRDRGNQPQHF.

J is TRBJ2-1 and V is TRBV20-1; TCRdb's D gene call, TRBD1, goes unchecked for lack of DNA. There are 14 residues in the CDR3. Germline assignment: CDR1 DFQATT and CDR2 SNEGSKA (reference sequence). CDR3 in amino acids: CSARDRDSYNEQFF.

CDR3 protein: CASSQVLSSPLHF. The J gene is TRBJ1-6, the V gene TRBV4-1. This CDR3 region has 13 residues. Germline V CDR1 and CDR2: MGHRA, YSYEKL.

The chain joins TRBV7-2 to TRBJ2-5; there is no DNA to check the TCRdb D call of TRBD1. The CDR3 spans 13 residues. Germline CDR1 reads SGHTA; CDR2 reads FQGNSA. CDR3 sequence reads: CASSFSEGATRYF.

The chain recombines TRBV20-1 with TRBJ2-7; the TCRdb call, TRBD1, lacks DNA for checking. This CDR3 spans 13 amino acids. Germline lookup yields CDR1 DFQATT and CDR2 SNEGSKA (reference sequence). The CDR3 sequence is CSASDRHRDEQYF.

V gene TRBV12-3 or TRBV12-4 combines with J gene TRBJ2-5; TCRdb indicates TRBD1, and absent DNA this call remains unverified. The CDR3 loop spans 16 amino acids. This CDR3 reads CASSLTPWRGQETQYF.

CDR3 sequence: CSVERVGETQYF. The chain joins TRBV29-1 to TRBJ2-5. CDR3 length equals 12 residues. Germline V lookup: CDR1 SQVTM, CDR2 ANQGSEA. The whole variable domain, filled in from reference TRBV29-1 and TRBJ2-5, reads SAVISQKPSRDICQRGTSLTIQCQVDSQVTMMFWYRQQPGQSLTLIATANQGSEATYESGFVIDKFPISRPNLTFSTLTVSNMSPEDSSIYLCSVERVGETQYFGPGTRLLVL.

This chain's CDR3 is CSATPGTDQETQYF. The chain couples TRBV20-1 to TRBJ2-5; TCRdb returns TRBD2, unconfirmable since there is no DNA. This CDR3 is 14 amino acids long. Germline CDR1 DFQATT, CDR2 SNEGSKA (reference sequence).

This chain connects TRBV18 to TRBJ2-3. CDR1 KGHSH and CDR2 LQKENI come from the germline V gene. The CDR3 runs 11 residues. The CDR3 is CASSSSDTQYF. Variable domain in full (rest from reference TRBV18 and TRBJ2-3): NAGVMQNPRHLVRRRGQEARLRCSPMKGHSHVYWYRQLPEEGLKFMVYLQKENIIDESGMPKERFSAEFPKEGPSILRIQQVVRGDSAAYFCASSSSDTQYFGPGTRLTVL.

V is TRBV24-1 and J is TRBJ2-2; as DNA is missing, the TRBD2 call by TCRdb cannot be tested. The CDR3 totals 15 residues. Germline CDR1 is KGHDR and CDR2 is SFDVKD. CDR3 loop: CATSDLAGPDGELFF.

This chain uses TRBV5-1 with TRBJ2-1; with no DNA, the TCRdb D assignment of TRBD1 cannot be verified. The CDR3 has 15 residues. Germline assignment: CDR1 SGHRS and CDR2 YFSETQ. The CDR3 reads CASSLEAGGYNEQFF.